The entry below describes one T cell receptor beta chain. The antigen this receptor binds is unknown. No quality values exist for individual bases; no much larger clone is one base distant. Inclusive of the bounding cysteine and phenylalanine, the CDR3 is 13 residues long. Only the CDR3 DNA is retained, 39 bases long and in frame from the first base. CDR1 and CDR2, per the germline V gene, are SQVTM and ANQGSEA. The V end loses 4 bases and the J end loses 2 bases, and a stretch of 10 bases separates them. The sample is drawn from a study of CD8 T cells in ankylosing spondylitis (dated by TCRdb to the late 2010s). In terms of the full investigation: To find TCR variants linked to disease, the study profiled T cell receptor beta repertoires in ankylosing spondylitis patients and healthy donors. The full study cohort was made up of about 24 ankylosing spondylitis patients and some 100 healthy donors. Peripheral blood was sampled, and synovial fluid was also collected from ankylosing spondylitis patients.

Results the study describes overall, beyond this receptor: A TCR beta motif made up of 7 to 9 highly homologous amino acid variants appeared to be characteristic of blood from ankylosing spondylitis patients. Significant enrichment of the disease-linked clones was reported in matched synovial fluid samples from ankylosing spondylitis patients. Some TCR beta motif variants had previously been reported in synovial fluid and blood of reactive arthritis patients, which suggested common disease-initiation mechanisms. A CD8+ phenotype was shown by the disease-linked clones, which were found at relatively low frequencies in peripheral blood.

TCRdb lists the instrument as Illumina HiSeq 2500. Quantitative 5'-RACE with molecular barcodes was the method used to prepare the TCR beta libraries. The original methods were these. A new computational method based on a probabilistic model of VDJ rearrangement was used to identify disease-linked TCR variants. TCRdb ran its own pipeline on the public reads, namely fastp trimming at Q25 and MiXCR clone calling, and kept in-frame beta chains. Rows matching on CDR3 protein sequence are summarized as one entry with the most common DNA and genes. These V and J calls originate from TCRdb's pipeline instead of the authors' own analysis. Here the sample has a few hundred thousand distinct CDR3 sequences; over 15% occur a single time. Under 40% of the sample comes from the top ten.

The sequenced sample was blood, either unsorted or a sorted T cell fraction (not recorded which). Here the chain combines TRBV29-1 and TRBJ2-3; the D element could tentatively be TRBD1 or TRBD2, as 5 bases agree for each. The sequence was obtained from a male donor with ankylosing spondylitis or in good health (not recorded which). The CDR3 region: CSVGGNNTDTQYF. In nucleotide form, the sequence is TGCAGCGTTGGGGGGAACAACACAGATACGCAGTATTTT.